Listed here are 5 T cell receptor beta chains from one sample, sequenced in a study of CD4 T cells in lung cancer. PBMCs were cultured 13 days with mutant 27-mer peptides, then restimulated with peptide-pulsed autologous B cells. After restimulation with peptide-pulsed B cells, live T cells secreting IFNgamma were sorted. At around 3 or 10 cells per well, sorted cells grew for about 13 to 23 days. The table came from immunoSEQ multiplex PCR; TCRdb's copy has only in-frame clones and leaves some out. The sample gives about 480 clones, approximately 90% of which show up once; approximately 90% is in the top ten. The antigens of these receptors remain unknown. Input material: a CD4+ T cell line or clone grown in culture. The receptors stem from an older woman with non-small cell lung cancer. Some clones in this sample may be carry-over from other donors' samples.

This rearrangement joins TRBV7-9 to TRBJ1-4; D not resolved. The CDR3 loop spans 12 amino acids. V lost 5 bases and J 8 bases, leaving 9 bases between the germline ends. Germline values: CDR1 SEHNR, CDR2 FQNEAQ (reference sequence). The CDR3 nucleotides read TGTGCCAGCAGCACCCAACGAGAAAAACTGTTTTTT. Protein: CASSTQREKLFF.

This chain connects TRBV15 to TRBJ2-1, with TRBD2 identical over 8 bases. This CDR3 is 19 amino acids long. The V gene's germline CDR1 is LNHNV and CDR2 YYDKDF (reference sequence). Unmatched junction bases numbered 13, after V lost 3 bases and J lost 0 bases. The CDR3 loop is CATSSPGTRSGSSYNEQFF. The CDR3 DNA reads as TGTGCCACCAGCAGTCCCGGGACTAGGTCCGGGAGCTCCTACAATGAGCAGTTCTTC.

This clone appeared a single time. This chain connects TRBV7-9 to TRBJ1-6, with TRBD1 matching over 7 bases. The V segment lost 4 bases and the J segment 7 bases; nucleotides outside the gene matches: 10. The CDR3 length is 16 residues. Germline CDR1 is SEHNR and CDR2 is FQNEAQ (reference sequence). CDR3 residues: CASSSPTGEGNSPLHF. The CDR3 DNA reads TGTGCCAGCAGCTCTCCCACAGGGGAGGGCAATTCACCCCTCCACTTT.

The chain carries TRBV7-9 and TRBJ1-5; 7 bases agree with TRBD1. Unmatched junction bases numbered 10, after V lost 1 base and J lost 4 bases. This CDR3 contains 17 residues. Germline values: CDR1 SEHNR, CDR2 FQNEAQ (reference sequence). CDR3 nucleotide sequence: TGTGCCAGCAGCTTAGATGAGGGGACAGATCCGAATCAGCCCCAGCATTTT. Encoded protein: CASSLDEGTDPNQPQHF. The full variable domain, in which reference TRBV7-9 and TRBJ1-5 provide the parts outside the CDR3, is DTGVSQNPRHKITKRGQNVTFRCDPISEHNRLYWYRQTLGQGPEFLTYFQNEAQLEKSRLLSDRFSAERPKGSFSTLEIQRTEQGDSAMYLCASSLDEGTDPNQPQHFGDGTRLSIL.

CDR3 nucleotide sequence: TGTGCCAGCAGTGATGGGGACAGGGACGAGCAGTACTTC. Its protein product is CASSDGDRDEQYF. The gene calls are TRBV6-1 and TRBJ2-7, with 9 nucleotides matching TRBD1. The CDR3 spans 13 residues. V shed 3 bases, J shed 5 bases, and the junction held 2 bases outside the gene matches. From germline, CDR1 is MNHNS and CDR2 SASEGT.